The 21 T cell receptor beta chains reported below all come from one sample, sequenced in a study of early T cells in non-severe SARS-CoV-2 infection. Via MiXCR, TCRdb re-called the 5' RACE reads, giving one row per CDR3 protein. The profile covers some 42,000 distinct CDR3 sequences, with 5% to 6.5% appearing a single time and approximately 8.4% taken by the ten largest. The sequencing used whole blood, collected at baseline. The source of these receptors is an adult who was a healthcare worker with PCR-confirmed SARS-CoV-2 infection or an uninfected control (not recorded which).

The gene calls are TRBV7-2 and TRBJ2-2, with unresolved D. CDR3 length: 14 amino acids. With 5 bases removed from V and 5 bases from J, the gap between germline ends came to 12 bases. From germline, CDR1 is SGHTA and CDR2 FQGNSA. The CDR3 loop is CASSPTPGTGELFF. The CDR3 coding sequence is TGTGCCAGCAGCCCCACCCCAGGAACCGGGGAGCTGTTTTTT.

Many counts were recorded for this clonotype. This chain links TRBV20-1 with TRBJ2-7; no clear D gene. Germline V gene lookup returns CDR1 DFQATT and CDR2 SNEGSKA (reference sequence). The CDR3 has 11 amino acids. The CDR3 loop is CRARRDYEQYF. The DNA of the CDR3 is TGCAGGGCTCGTAGGGACTACGAGCAGTACTTC.

This clonotype was observed many times. The J gene is TRBJ2-1, the V gene TRBV12-3 or TRBV12-4; D is unclear. Trimming took off 6 bases at V and 3 bases at J, with 18 bases between the two ends. The CDR3 sequence is 16 residues long. DNA for the CDR3: TGTGCCAGCAGCCTTAAGATAGGACCCAACTACAATGAGCAGTTCTTC. It specifies CASSLKIGPNYNEQFF.

The chain joins TRBV5-6 to TRBJ2-1; perhaps D is TRBD1 or TRBD2 (5 bases each). The CDR3 loop spans 17 amino acids. Deletions cut 5 bases from V and 0 bases from J, with 18 bases between. Looked up from germline, CDR1 is SGHDT and CDR2 is YYEEEE. CDR3 loop: CASSSYTGTSSYNEQFF. CDR3 DNA: TGTGCCAGCAGTTCGTATACCGGGACGAGCTCCTACAATGAGCAGTTCTTC.

The CDR3: CSARRGRDGDTQYF. The CDR3, as DNA: TGCAGTGCTAGGAGGGGCCGGGACGGGGATACGCAGTATTTT. The genes are TRBV20-1 and TRBJ2-3; D might be TRBD1 or TRBD2, each matching 5 bases. This CDR3 comprises 14 residues. Trimming took 3 bases from V and 6 from J, leaving 16 bases between them. Germline V gives CDR1 DFQATT, CDR2 SNEGSKA (reference sequence).

At least ten counts were recorded for this clonotype. The V call is TRBV5-4, the J call TRBJ2-3; 12 bases map to TRBD1. The V gene end was trimmed by 4 bases and the J gene end by 5 bases; junction bases not matched to a gene: 11. Per the germline V gene, CDR1 is SGHNT and CDR2 is YYREEE (reference sequence). CDR3 size: 17 residues. DNA of the CDR3: TGTGCCAGCAGCCACCACCGGGACAGGGGGCGTGGAGATACGCAGTATTTT. Translating it yields CASSHHRDRGRGDTQYF.

In this sample, this clonotype turned up many times. This chain joins TRBV11-1 and TRBJ1-2; 7 bases agree with TRBD1. Germline V lookup: CDR1 SGHAT, CDR2 FQDESV (reference sequence). V shed 2 bases and J 3 bases; nucleotides not matched to a gene: 3. CDR3 length equals 14 residues. Written as DNA, the CDR3 is TGTGCCAGCAGCTTATGGACAGGCGACTATGGCTACACCTTC. Translation gives CASSLWTGDYGYTF.

This clonotype has more than one count but fewer than ten. The chain has TRBV30 and TRBJ2-7; tentative D call: TRBD2 (6 bases). This CDR3 is built from 13 residues. V dropped 5 bases and J dropped 7 bases, with 18 bases sitting between them. Per the germline V gene, CDR1 is GTSNPN and CDR2 is SVGIG (reference sequence). The CDR3 here is CAWGPGTSREQYF. In DNA, the CDR3 is TGTGCCTGGGGTCCGGGGACTTCGAGGGAGCAGTACTTC.

CDR3 sequence (DNA): TGTGCCAGCAGTTACGACGCGGAGGAGCTGTTTTTT. It yields the protein CASSYDAEELFF. This chain uses TRBV6-6 with TRBJ2-2; the D is unclear. This CDR3 spans 12 amino acids. CDR1 and CDR2 from the germline V gene are MNHNY and SVGAGI (reference sequence). V shed 2 bases and J shed 10 bases, with 8 bases lying between them.

This clonotype came up many times. This sequence joins TRBV7-2 and TRBJ2-2, with D unresolved. Germline values: CDR1 SGHTA, CDR2 FQGNSA. The CDR3 is 14 amino acids. The V end lost 1 base, the J end lost 1 base, and 4 bases lay between the germline ends. For the CDR3, the DNA is TGTGCCAGCAGCTTAGGGCTGAACACCGGGGAGCTGTTTTTT. It is translated as CASSLGLNTGELFF.

This clonotype was seen a handful of times. As DNA, the CDR3 is TGTGCCAGCAGCTTGAAAGGGGTTAGCACAGATACGCAGTATTTT. Residues: CASSLKGVSTDTQYF. The chain is built from TRBV5-4 and TRBJ2-3, with a weak D call TRBD1 (5 bases). Looked up from germline, CDR1 is SGHNT and CDR2 is YYREEE (reference sequence). The CDR3 is 15 amino acids. V gave up 1 base and J gave up 0 bases, with 9 bases separating them.

This clonotype was observed at least ten times. The chain has TRBV10-3 and TRBJ2-4; 8 bases map to TRBD2. The J segment lost 0 bases and the V segment lost 0 bases, leaving 4 bases of the junction unmatched. This CDR3 has 17 amino acids. Germline CDR1 and CDR2: ENHRY and SYGVKD. The CDR3 nucleotides read TGTGCCATCAGTGAGTCGAGCGGGGGACTAGCCAAAAACATTCAGTACTTC. It encodes CAISESSGGLAKNIQYF.

The chain couples TRBV28 to TRBJ1-6; D remains unclear. This CDR3 has 16 amino acids. V shed 5 bases and J shed 0 bases, with 11 bases lying between them. CDR1 is MDHEN, CDR2 SYDVKM, per germline. CDR3 nucleotides: TGTGCCAGCAGTCAACACGGGAGCTCCTATAATTCACCCCTCCACTTT. Translating gives CASSQHGSSYNSPLHF.

This clonotype was recorded many times. The chain links TRBV27 to TRBJ1-5; D remains unclear. There are 13 residues in the CDR3. The ends were cut back, 4 bases at V and 8 bases at J, with 12 bases in the middle. In germline, CDR1 is MNHEY, CDR2 SMNVEV (reference sequence). The CDR3 DNA is TGTGCCAGCAGTTGGACCGGAAAGGAGCCCCAGCATTTT. Encoded protein: CASSWTGKEPQHF.

This clonotype was counted ten times or more. V is TRBV2 and J is TRBJ2-2; D remains ambiguous. CDR1 SNHLY and CDR2 FYNNEI come from the germline V gene. V lost 2 bases, J lost 6 bases, and 13 bases lay in between. This CDR3 comprises 15 residues. The CDR3: CASSESGSRSGELFF. The DNA of the CDR3 is TGTGCCAGCAGTGAATCAGGTTCTCGATCCGGGGAGCTGTTTTTT.

V usage is TRBV30 and J usage is TRBJ2-6; D perhaps matches TRBD2 (6 bases). The CDR3 consists of 13 residues. V was cut by 8 bases and J by 0 bases, with 8 bases left in between. Germline CDR1 GTSNPN, CDR2 SVGIG (reference sequence). For the CDR3, the DNA is TGTGCCCGGGAGCTCTCTGGGGCCAACGTCCTGACTTTC. It encodes CARELSGANVLTF.

This clonotype was seen repeatedly, ten times or more. This chain uses TRBV18 with TRBJ2-7; TRBD2 is a possible D gene (5 bases). The CDR3 spans 13 residues. With 3 bases removed from V and 0 bases from J, the gap between germline ends came to 6 bases. Germline-derived CDR1 and CDR2 are KGHSH and LQKENI. The CDR3 region is CASSPRVSYEQYF. CDR3 nucleotide sequence: TGTGCCAGCTCACCGAGGGTCTCCTACGAGCAGTACTTC. Variable domain in full (rest from reference TRBV18 and TRBJ2-7): NAGVMQNPRHLVRRRGQEARLRCSPMKGHSHVYWYRQLPEEGLKFMVYLQKENIIDESGMPKERFSAEFPKEGPSILRIQQVVRGDSAAYFCASSPRVSYEQYFGPGTRLTVT.

In this sample, this clonotype turned up many times. The CDR3 spells CAISDPGFDTGELFF. In DNA form, the CDR3 reads TGTGCCATCAGTGATCCAGGGTTCGACACCGGGGAGCTGTTTTTT. The V and J genes are TRBV10-3 and TRBJ2-2; TRBD1 might be the D (5 bases). This CDR3 has 15 residues. V was shortened by 3 bases and J by 3 bases, with 11 bases between the two germline ends. The germline CDR1 and CDR2 sequences are ENHRY and SYGVKD.

This clonotype has ten or more counts. This rearrangement joins TRBV10-1 to TRBJ2-5, with D tentatively TRBD2 (5 bases). This CDR3 is built from 13 residues. V dropped 5 bases and J dropped 2 bases, with 9 bases sitting between them. The germline V gene encodes CDR1 WNHNN and CDR2 SYGVQD (reference sequence). This chain's CDR3 is CASSHRGQETQYF. In nucleotides, the CDR3 is TGCGCCAGCAGTCACCGGGGACAAGAGACCCAGTACTTC.

At least ten counts were recorded for this clonotype. The chain links TRBV20-1 to TRBJ2-7; 8 positions match TRBD2. The V and J ends lost 3 bases and 2 bases, in that order; junction bases with no gene match: 3. Germline V gene lookup returns CDR1 DFQATT and CDR2 SNEGSKA (reference sequence). This CDR3 has 13 amino acids. The CDR3: CSASTSGTYEQYF. The CDR3 coding sequence is TGCAGTGCTAGCACTAGCGGTACCTACGAGCAGTACTTC.

This chain connects TRBV7-9 to TRBJ2-5; a weak D match, TRBD2 (5 bases). The CDR3 extends over 14 amino acids. Germline CDR1 and CDR2: SEHNR and FQNEAQ (reference sequence). Trimming removed 2 bases at V and 7 bases at J, with 14 bases between. The CDR3 reads CASSLSSSGGTQYF. The CDR3 nucleotides are TGTGCCAGCAGCTTAAGTTCGAGCGGTGGGACCCAGTACTTC. The full variable domain, completed using reference TRBV7-9 and TRBJ2-5, is DTGVSQNPRHKITKRGQNVTFRCDPISEHNRLYWYRQTLGQGPEFLTYFQNEAQLEKSRLLSDRFSAERPKGSFSTLEIQRTEQGDSAMYLCASSLSSSGGTQYFGPGTRLLVL.